The source of this TCR beta chain is a study of STAT5B mutations in CD4+ large granular lymphocyte leukemia. The CDR3 length is 15 residues. V dropped 0 bases and J dropped 5 bases, with 14 bases sitting between them. Germline CDR1 SGHNT, CDR2 YYREEE (reference sequence). Sequenced by immunoSEQ multiplex PCR; TCRdb stores in-frame clones only, minus some. The sample lists 30,000 to 40,000 clones; 87% were seen once. This receptor was taken from a human donor in good health. Sequencing input: CD4+ T cells from blood buffy coats. V and J are TRBV5-4 and TRBJ2-5; D remains ambiguous. DNA for the CDR3: TGTGCCAGCAGCTTGGATCAAGCAGGTGGGGAGACCCAGTACTTC. Translation: CASSLDQAGGETQYF.